This entry concerns a single TCR beta chain. Libraries were prepared by immunoSEQ multiplex PCR; TCRdb keeps only in-frame clonotypes and omits some of them. The sample gives around 93,000 clones, 80% to 95% of which show up once; 3% is in the top ten. These data belong to a study of control samples from healthy donors and cancer patients. V lost 6 bases and J lost 2; bases outside the gene matches: 6. The V gene's germline CDR1 is SQVTM and CDR2 ANQGSEA. The CDR3 sequence is 13 residues long. Sequencing used blood. J is TRBJ1-1 and V is TRBV29-1; 7 nucleotides align to TRBD1. The source is a human donor in good health. The donor label of this sample is uncertain. The CDR3 spells CSVTRQGNTEAFF. DNA of the CDR3: TGCAGCGTAACCAGACAGGGAAACACTGAAGCTTTCTTT.